Following are 10 T cell receptor beta chains from one sample sequenced in a study of OX40 agonist ivuxolimab in advanced cancers. Data came from immunoSEQ multiplex PCR; TCRdb stores just in-frame clones and leaves some out. Of about 63,000 clones in the sample, roughly nine tenths were seen once. The sample consisted of CD4+ or CD8+ T cells sorted from blood, taken in a trial of the OX40 agonist ivuxolimab. The origin of the receptors is an adult with an advanced solid tumor such as melanoma, head and neck, liver or kidney cancer.

This chain connects TRBV9 to TRBJ2-5; 7 bases fit TRBD2. J gave up 1 base and V 6 bases, and 9 bases lay outside the gene matches. The CDR3 is 15 residues long. Germline CDR1 reads SGDLS; CDR2 reads YYNGEE. In nucleotides, the CDR3 is TGTGCCAGCACAACCCGGGGAGGGGCCCAAGAGACCCAGTACTTC. It is translated as CASTTRGGAQETQYF.

V usage is TRBV7-6 and J usage is TRBJ2-3; TRBD2 matches 11 bases. The germline V gene has CDR1 SGHVS and CDR2 FNYEAQ. The CDR3 covers 18 residues. The V and J ends lost 3 bases and 0 bases, in that order; junction bases with no gene match: 8. As DNA, the CDR3 is TGTGCCAGCAGCTTTACTAGCGGGGGCCCCTCTAGCACAGATACGCAGTATTTT. Translation gives CASSFTSGGPSSTDTQYF.

The genes are TRBV28 and TRBJ2-4; D is undetermined. The V gene lost 2 bases and the J gene lost 3 bases, with 17 bases spanning the gap. CDR1 is MDHEN and CDR2 is SYDVKM in the germline V gene. The CDR3 runs 17 residues. For the CDR3, the DNA is TGTGCCAGCAGTTTAGCGACCATCGGAAGGAGCAAAAACATTCAGTACTTC. This gives the protein CASSLATIGRSKNIQYF.

The chain has TRBV10-3 and TRBJ2-7; a possible D gene is TRBD2 (6 bases). In germline, CDR1 is ENHRY, CDR2 SYGVKD. There are 13 residues in the CDR3. Trimming took off 6 bases at V and 7 bases at J, with 16 bases between the two ends. CDR3: CAIRDLAAGEQYF. CDR3 in DNA: TGTGCCATCAGGGACTTAGCGGCAGGTGAGCAGTACTTC.

CDR3 in amino acids: CASSLRAQETQYF. CDR3 coding DNA: TGTGCCAGCAGTTTACGAGCACAAGAGACCCAGTACTTC. The chain couples TRBV27 to TRBJ2-5; D gene unclear. CDR1 is MNHEY, CDR2 SMNVEV, per germline (reference sequence). The CDR3 spans 13 residues. V lost 2 bases to trimming and J lost 2 bases, with 6 bases between them.

V usage is TRBV27 and J usage is TRBJ2-2; 11 bases match TRBD2. The CDR3 extends over 19 amino acids. After removal of 5 bases from V and 3 bases from J, the junction contained 14 bases not matched to a gene. CDR1 and CDR2 from the germline V gene are MNHEY and SMNVEV (reference sequence). CDR3 protein: CASSQSGTSGAIHTGELFF. DNA of the CDR3: TGTGCCAGCAGTCAATCCGGGACTAGCGGAGCAATACACACCGGGGAGCTGTTTTTT.

Concerning this clone itself: This may stem from a read error, because a much larger clone lies one nucleotide away. This sequence joins TRBV7-8 and TRBJ2-2; D gene uncertain. With 4 bases removed from V and 3 bases from J, the gap between germline ends came to 0 bases. CDR3 length: 11 residues. Germline V gene lookup returns CDR1 SGHVS and CDR2 FQNEAQ. CDR3 in amino acids: CASSYTGELFF. In nucleotides, the CDR3 is TGTGCCAGCAGCTACACCGGGGAGCTGTTTTTT.

The chain couples TRBV7-9 to TRBJ2-2; 9 bases match TRBD1. The V and J ends lost 4 bases and 5 bases, in that order; junction bases with no gene match: 8. CDR1 and CDR2 (germline): SEHNR, FQNEAQ (reference sequence). The CDR3 length is 16 residues. The CDR3 DNA sequence: TGTGCCAGCAGCTCCCCGGGACAGGGCGGAACCGGGGAGCTGTTTTTT. This codes for CASSSPGQGGTGELFF.

The chain joins TRBV4-2 to TRBJ1-6; D remains ambiguous. This CDR3 has 17 residues. V was pared by 1 base and J by 1 base, with 11 bases between. Per germline, CDR1 LGHNA and CDR2 YNFKEQ. The CDR3 DNA reads as TGTGCCAGCAGCCAAGCTACGAAGGATTCCTATAATTCACCCCTCCACTTT. It translates to CASSQATKDSYNSPLHF.

The rearrangement uses TRBV4-1 and TRBJ2-3; D remains unclear. The CDR3 spans 16 residues. Germline V gives CDR1 MGHRA, CDR2 YSYEKL. Trimming cost V 1 base and J 5 bases, with 16 bases left between them. The CDR3 here is CASSQGVWQSGDTQYF. The CDR3 nucleotides are TGCGCCAGCAGCCAAGGGGTATGGCAGTCGGGAGATACGCAGTATTTT.